Detailed here is one TCR beta chain. This sample is part of a study of blood T cell repertoires in COVID-19. This CDR3 contains 14 residues. CDR1 is LNHDA, CDR2 SQIVND, per germline (reference sequence). The V gene end was trimmed by 7 bases and the J gene end by 1 base; junction bases not matched to a gene: 4. Sequenced by immunoSEQ multiplex PCR; TCRdb stores in-frame clones only, minus some. This sample has some 70,000 clones, with roughly four fifths found just once. The sequenced sample was peripheral blood. This clonotype was obtained from a woman between 65 and 79 years old with acute or convalescent COVID-19. The chain employs TRBV19 and TRBJ1-1; 9 nucleotides agree with TRBD1. The CDR3 DNA is TGTGCCAGTACCCGGGACAGGGCGAACACTGAAGCTTTCTTT. Amino acids: CASTRDRANTEAFF.